This TCR beta chain appears in the sequencing data of a study of blood T cell repertoires in COVID-19. Study summary: The study drew acute and convalescent COVID-19 samples from the United States, Italy and Spain.

Authors' analysis steps: Reference gene primer amplification yielded estimated nucleated cell counts. Here immunoSEQ multiplex PCR was the method, and the copy in TCRdb shows in-frame clones only, minus some. That table gives V, J and clone size, and the DNA gave D and trimming. The table includes tens of thousands of clones, roughly 87% detected once. V was clipped by 3 bases and J by 6 bases, with 10 bases between them. This CDR3 contains 13 residues. In germline, CDR1 is SGDLS, CDR2 YYNGEE. The sequenced sample was peripheral blood. V is TRBV9 and J is TRBJ2-1; D is undetermined. The TCR sequence derives from a man in his 60s with acute or convalescent COVID-19. CDR3 nucleotides: TGTGCCAGCAGCGCAACAGTCTCCAATGAGCAGTTCTTC. Translated, it gives CASSATVSNEQFF.